This is a list of T cell receptor beta chains from one sample in a study of blood T cell repertoires in COVID-19. The assay was immunoSEQ multiplex PCR, and TCRdb's table has in-frame clones only and misses some. Of about 41,000 clones listed, roughly nine tenths are singletons. The sample comprised peripheral blood. Receptors originate from a man aged 55 to 70 with acute or convalescent COVID-19. The CDR3 runs from the conserved cysteine through the conserved F or W. A D gene is named only where the DNA matches it firmly. Clone size, where shown, is once, few, many, or a class for clones that have expanded.

v_gene	j_gene	d_gene	abundance	CDR3aa	CDR3nt
TRBV5-1	TRBJ1-1	TRBD1	few	CASRSGDRGLNTEAFF	TGCGCCAGCAGGTCCGGGGACAGGGGCCTCAACACTGAAGCTTTCTTT
TRBV4-2	TRBJ1-1	.	few	CASSQDAGANTEAFF	TGTGCCAGCAGCCAAGACGCAGGGGCGAACACTGAAGCTTTCTTT
TRBV6-2/TRBV6-3	TRBJ1-6	.	.	CASSYLGTAVNSPLHF	TGTGCCAGCAGTTACTTGGGGACTGCCGTTAATTCACCCCTCCACTTT
TRBV27	TRBJ2-3	.	once	CASTKYGASPTDTQYF	TGTGCCAGCACGAAATATGGGGCGAGCCCGACGGATACGCAGTATTTT
TRBV27	TRBJ1-5	.	.	CASGDGGMPQHF	TGTGCCAGCGGAGACGGGGGGATGCCCCAGCATTTT
TRBV5-6	TRBJ2-3	.	.	CASSHRPGRGSADTQYF	TGTGCCAGCAGCCATCGCCCCGGGCGGGGTTCCGCAGATACGCAGTATTTT
TRBV9	TRBJ1-2	.	.	CASGRRLDYGYTF	TGTGCCAGCGGGCGAAGGCTCGACTATGGCTACACCTTC
TRBV4-2	TRBJ1-4	TRBD1	.	CASSQRQGEEKLFF	TGTGCCAGCAGCCAACGACAGGGAGAGGAAAAACTGTTTTTT
TRBV28	TRBJ1-2	TRBD1	.	CASSPGTDSNYGYTF	TGTGCCAGCAGTCCCGGGACAGACTCTAACTATGGCTACACCTTC
TRBV3-1/TRBV3-2	TRBJ1-4	TRBD1	.	CASSHQGGYEKLFF	TGTGCCAGCAGCCATCAAGGGGGCTATGAAAAACTGTTTTTT
TRBV4-3	TRBJ2-2	.	.	CASSRGPEPGELFF	TGCGCCAGCAGCCGGGGCCCCGAGCCCGGGGAGCTGTTTTTT
TRBV5-1	TRBJ2-7	TRBD1	.	CASSEGQGPNEQYF	TGCGCCAGCAGCGAGGGACAGGGGCCCAACGAGCAGTACTTC
TRBV5-4	TRBJ2-5	.	.	CASSQGLDQETQYF	TGTGCCAGCAGCCAGGGACTCGACCAAGAGACCCAGTACTTC
TRBV23-1	TRBJ2-2	TRBD2	.	CASSRGRGVTGELFF	TGCGCCAGCAGTCGGGGTCGGGGGGTCACCGGGGAGCTGTTTTTT
TRBV5-1	TRBJ2-1	.	.	CASSLELNEQFF	TGCGCCAGCAGCTTGGAGCTAAATGAGCAGTTCTTC
TRBV5-1	TRBJ1-2	TRBD1	once	CASSLAPQGSDGYTF	TGCGCCAGCAGCTTGGCCCCACAGGGGTCCGACGGCTACACCTTC
TRBV14	TRBJ2-7	TRBD2	.	CASSISGGRYEQYF	TGTGCCAGCAGCATTAGCGGGGGACGCTACGAGCAGTACTTC
TRBV5-6	TRBJ2-7	.	.	CASSLGGPNYEQYF	TGTGCCAGCAGCTTGGGTGGGCCTAACTACGAGCAGTACTTC
TRBV4-1	TRBJ2-7	TRBD1	.	CASSLGTDSSYEQYF	TGCGCCAGCAGCCTTGGGACAGATAGCTCCTACGAGCAGTACTTC
TRBV9	TRBJ1-2	.	.	CASSAGGRSGSGYTF	TGTGCCAGCAGCGCCGGCGGGCGCAGTGGGAGCGGCTACACCTTC
TRBV19	TRBJ1-2	.	.	CASTGVGYTF	TGTGCCAGTACGGGTGTGGGCTACACCTTC
TRBV5-1	TRBJ2-7	TRBD1	.	CASSLGTGGAGEQYF	TGCGCCAGCAGCTTGGGTACAGGGGGCGCGGGTGAGCAGTACTTC
TRBV19	TRBJ1-5	.	once	CASSLDSPNQPQHF	TGTGCCAGTAGCCTAGACAGTCCCAATCAGCCCCAGCATTTT
TRBV5-4	TRBJ1-2	.	.	CASSRGGGGQDYGYTF	TGTGCCAGCAGCCGGGGAGGCGGCGGGCAGGACTATGGCTACACCTTC
TRBV7-2	TRBJ1-6	TRBD1	.	CASKGQGDNSPLHF	TGTGCCAGCAAGGGACAGGGCGATAATTCACCCCTCCACTTT
TRBV4-1	TRBJ2-7	TRBD2	.	CASSFSGGEYEQYF	TGCGCCAGCAGCTTCTCCGGGGGGGAGTACGAGCAGTACTTC
TRBV9	TRBJ1-2	.	.	CASSPLSSGVVYGYTF	TGTGCCAGCAGCCCTCTAAGCTCGGGGGTGGTCTATGGCTACACCTTC
TRBV19	TRBJ1-3	.	.	CASSITGNTLLSGNTIYF	TGTGCCAGTAGTATCACGGGGAACACTCTCCTCTCTGGAAACACCATATATTTT
TRBV12-3/TRBV12-4	TRBJ2-2	.	.	CASSLWGAGELFF	TGTGCCAGCAGTTTATGGGGAGCCGGGGAGCTGTTTTTT
TRBV30	TRBJ2-2	TRBD2	few	CAWSIAGANTGELFF	TGTGCCTGGAGCATAGCGGGTGCGAACACCGGGGAGCTGTTTTTT
TRBV10-1	TRBJ1-5	.	medium-sized	CASSSPNQPQHF	TGCGCCAGCAGTTCCCCGAATCAGCCCCAGCATTTT
TRBV4-2	TRBJ1-6	.	.	CASSQESGRSSPLHF	TGTGCCAGCAGCCAAGAGTCCGGTCGGAGTTCACCCCTCCACTTT
TRBV19	TRBJ1-2	TRBD1	.	CATQGAFDYGYTF	TGTGCCACACAGGGGGCCTTTGACTATGGCTACACCTTC
TRBV3-1/TRBV3-2	TRBJ2-2	TRBD1	.	CASSQVRGQENTGELFF	TGTGCCAGCAGCCAAGTCCGAGGACAGGAGAACACCGGGGAGCTGTTTTTT
TRBV2	TRBJ2-1	.	.	CASPRQSNEQFF	TGTGCCAGTCCGCGACAGTCCAATGAGCAGTTCTTC
TRBV19	TRBJ2-7	.	.	CASSIGAGPTYEQYF	TGTGCCAGTAGTATAGGTGCGGGGCCTACCTACGAGCAGTACTTC
TRBV5-1	TRBJ1-2	TRBD1	.	CASSLGGTGIYGYTF	TGCGCCAGCAGCTTGGGAGGGACAGGGATCTATGGCTACACCTTC
TRBV5-1	TRBJ2-5	.	.	CASRRGNGQETQYF	TGCGCCAGCAGACGAGGGAACGGTCAAGAGACCCAGTACTTC
TRBV19	TRBJ2-7	.	.	CASRSGGSYEQYF	TGTGCCAGTAGGTCCGGGGGCTCCTACGAGCAGTACTTC
TRBV2	TRBJ1-3	.	.	CASKGQGFGNTIYF	TGTGCCAGCAAGGGTCAGGGGTTCGGAAACACCATATATTTT
TRBV6-1	TRBJ1-6	.	.	CASSDSRDSSYNSPLHF	TGTGCCAGCAGTGATTCTCGGGATAGCTCCTATAATTCACCCCTCCACTTT
TRBV27	TRBJ1-1	TRBD1	.	CASSPGTGWGTEAFF	TGTGCCAGCAGTCCCGGGACAGGGTGGGGTACTGAAGCTTTCTTT
TRBV6-5	TRBJ1-6	TRBD1	.	CASSYLGRTGSPLHF	TGTGCCAGCAGTTATCTGGGGAGGACAGGTTCACCCCTCCACTTT
TRBV2	TRBJ2-5	TRBD2	.	CASRWTSGAQETQYF	TGTGCCAGCAGATGGACTAGCGGGGCCCAAGAGACCCAGTACTTC
TRBV27	TRBJ1-5	.	.	CASSFGGTGNQPQHF	TGTGCCAGCAGCTTCGGGGGGACGGGCAATCAGCCCCAGCATTTT
TRBV4-3	TRBJ1-2	.	.	CASSQDRASVYGYTF	TGCGCCAGCAGCCAAGATAGAGCCTCCGTCTATGGCTACACCTTC
TRBV30	TRBJ2-7	TRBD1	.	CAWKGTGFYEQYF	TGTGCCTGGAAGGGGACAGGATTCTACGAGCAGTACTTC
TRBV7-2	TRBJ1-6	.	.	CASSLVGRGRDSPLHF	TGTGCCAGCAGCTTAGTCGGGAGGGGACGGGATTCACCCCTCCACTTT
TRBV6-2/TRBV6-3	TRBJ2-3	TRBD1	.	CASSYSGTGGTDTQYF	TGTGCCAGCAGTTACTCCGGGACAGGGGGCACAGATACGCAGTATTTT
TRBV9	TRBJ1-4	TRBD1	.	CASSAPQQGAWEKLFF	TGTGCCAGCAGCGCTCCTCAACAGGGGGCTTGGGAAAAACTGTTTTTT
TRBV4-3	TRBJ2-5	.	once	CASSQDPMGTQETQYF	TGCGCCAGCAGCCAAGATCCGATGGGGACACAAGAGACCCAGTACTTC
TRBV10-3	TRBJ1-6	TRBD1	.	CAISENRGAYNSPLHF	TGTGCCATCAGTGAAAACAGGGGCGCCTATAATTCACCCCTCCACTTT